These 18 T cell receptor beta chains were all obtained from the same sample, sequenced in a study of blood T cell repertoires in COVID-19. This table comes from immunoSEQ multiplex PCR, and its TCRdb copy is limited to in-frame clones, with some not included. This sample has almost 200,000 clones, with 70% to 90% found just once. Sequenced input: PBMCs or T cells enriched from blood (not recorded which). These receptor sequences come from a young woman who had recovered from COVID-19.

CDR3 residues: CAWLTGSVDTQYF. The CDR3 region has the DNA TGTGCCTGGCTGACAGGGTCGGTCGATACGCAGTATTTT. This chain joins TRBV30 and TRBJ2-3, with 7 bases identical to TRBD1. CDR1 GTSNPN and CDR2 SVGIG come from the germline V gene (reference sequence). The CDR3 sequence is 13 residues long. V was clipped by 5 bases and J by 6 bases; unmatched bases: 8. The complete variable domain, with remaining parts taken from reference TRBV30 and TRBJ2-3, reads SQTIHQWPATLVQPVGSPLSLECTVEGTSNPNLYWYRQAAGRGLQLLFYSVGIGQISSEVPQNLSASRPQDRQFILSSKKLLLSDSGFYLCAWLTGSVDTQYFGPGTRLTVL.

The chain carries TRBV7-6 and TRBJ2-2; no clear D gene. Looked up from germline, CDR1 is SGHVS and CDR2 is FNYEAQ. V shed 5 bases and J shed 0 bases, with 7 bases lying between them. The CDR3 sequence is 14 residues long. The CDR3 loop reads CASSLQTNTGELFF. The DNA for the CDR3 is TGTGCCAGCAGCCTTCAGACGAACACCGGGGAGCTGTTTTTT.

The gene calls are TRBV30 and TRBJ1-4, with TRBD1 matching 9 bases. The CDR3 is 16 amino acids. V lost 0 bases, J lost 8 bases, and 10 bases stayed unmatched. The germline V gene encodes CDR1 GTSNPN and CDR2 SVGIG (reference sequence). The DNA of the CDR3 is TGTGCCTGGAGTGTCGGATTACAGGGGGCGGAGGAAAAACTGTTTTTT. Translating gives CAWSVGLQGAEEKLFF.

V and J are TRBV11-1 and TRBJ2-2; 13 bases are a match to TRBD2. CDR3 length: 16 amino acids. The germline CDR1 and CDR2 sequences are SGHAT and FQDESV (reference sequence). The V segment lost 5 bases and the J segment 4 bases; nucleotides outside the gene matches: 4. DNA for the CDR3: TGTGCCAGCAGCCTGGGACTAGCGGGGCCCACCGGGGAGCTGTTTTTT. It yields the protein CASSLGLAGPTGELFF.

This CDR3 is CASSVGLGTGGRETQYF. CDR3 DNA: TGCGCCAGCAGTGTAGGGTTAGGGACAGGGGGCCGGGAGACCCAGTACTTC. The rearrangement joins TRBV10-2 to TRBJ2-5, with TRBD1 matching over 12 bases. Germline V gene data show CDR1 as WSHSY and CDR2 as SAAADI. This CDR3 is built from 17 residues. J gave up 5 bases and V 4 bases, and 11 bases lay outside the gene matches.

The CDR3 spells CASSLGGWGTQYF. The CDR3 DNA reads as TGTGCCAGCAGCTTAGGAGGGTGGGGGACCCAGTACTTC. This chain connects TRBV11-2 to TRBJ2-5; D possibly corresponds to TRBD2 (5 bases). CDR3 size: 13 residues. The V end was cut by 1 base, the J end by 7 bases, with 10 bases between. Germline CDR1 SGHAT, CDR2 FQNNGV.

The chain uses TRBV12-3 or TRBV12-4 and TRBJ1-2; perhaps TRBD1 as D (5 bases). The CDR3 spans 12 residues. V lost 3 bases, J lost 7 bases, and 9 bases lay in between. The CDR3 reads CASSFTGTGYTF. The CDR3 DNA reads TGTGCCAGCAGTTTCACAGGTACTGGCTACACCTTC.

CDR3 DNA: TGCGCCAGCAGCCAAGAACGGGGGGCCTATAATTCACCCCTCCACTTT. Translation gives CASSQERGAYNSPLHF. The chain uses TRBV4-1 and TRBJ1-6, with D possibly matching TRBD1 (5 bases). Trimming took off 0 bases at V and 2 bases at J, with 8 bases between the two ends. The CDR3 is 16 amino acids. The germline gives CDR1 MGHRA, CDR2 YSYEKL.

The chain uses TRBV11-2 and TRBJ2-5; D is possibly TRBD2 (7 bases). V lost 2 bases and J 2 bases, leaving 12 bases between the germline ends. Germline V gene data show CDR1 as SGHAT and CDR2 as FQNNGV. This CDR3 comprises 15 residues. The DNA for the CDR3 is TGTGCCAGCAGCTTATACGGGGGGCAACAAGAGACCCAGTACTTC. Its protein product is CASSLYGGQQETQYF.

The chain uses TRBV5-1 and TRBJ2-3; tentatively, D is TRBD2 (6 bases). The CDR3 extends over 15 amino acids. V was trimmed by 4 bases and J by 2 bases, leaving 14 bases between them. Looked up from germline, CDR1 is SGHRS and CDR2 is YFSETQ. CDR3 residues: CASSPSARHTDTQYF. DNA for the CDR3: TGCGCCAGCAGCCCTAGCGCCCGGCACACAGATACGCAGTATTTT.

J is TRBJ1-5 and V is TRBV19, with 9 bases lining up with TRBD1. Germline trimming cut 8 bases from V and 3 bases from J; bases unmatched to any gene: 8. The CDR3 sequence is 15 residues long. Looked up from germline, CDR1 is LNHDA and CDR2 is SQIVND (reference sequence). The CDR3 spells CASLQDRGFNQPQHF. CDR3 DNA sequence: TGTGCCAGTCTTCAGGACAGGGGTTTCAATCAGCCCCAGCATTTT.

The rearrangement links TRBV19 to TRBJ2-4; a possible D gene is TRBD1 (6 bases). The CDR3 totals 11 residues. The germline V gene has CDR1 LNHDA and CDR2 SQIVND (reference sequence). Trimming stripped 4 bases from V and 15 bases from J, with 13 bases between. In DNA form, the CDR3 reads TGTGCCAGTAGTACACAGGGTCTTCCGTACTTC. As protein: CASSTQGLPYF.

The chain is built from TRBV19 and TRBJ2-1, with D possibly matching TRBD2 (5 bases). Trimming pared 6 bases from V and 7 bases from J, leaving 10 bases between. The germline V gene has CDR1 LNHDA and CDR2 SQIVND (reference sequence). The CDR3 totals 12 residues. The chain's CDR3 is CASSPTGNEQFF. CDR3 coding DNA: TGTGCCAGTAGCCCCACGGGGAATGAGCAGTTCTTC.

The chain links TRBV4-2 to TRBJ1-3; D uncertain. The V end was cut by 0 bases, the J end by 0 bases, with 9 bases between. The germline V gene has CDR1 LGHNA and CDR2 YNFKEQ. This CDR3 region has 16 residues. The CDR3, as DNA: TGTGCCAGCAGCCAAGATCGCAGTGACTCTGGAAACACCATATATTTT. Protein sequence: CASSQDRSDSGNTIYF.

The CDR3 is CASSGSGTGSYEQYF. CDR3 bases: TGTGCCAGTAGCGGATCCGGGACAGGCTCCTACGAGCAGTACTTC. This chain joins TRBV19 and TRBJ2-7; 8 bases are a match to TRBD1. J lost 0 bases, V lost 6 bases, and 7 bases had no gene match. The CDR3 is made up of 15 amino acids. The germline V gene encodes CDR1 LNHDA and CDR2 SQIVND (reference sequence).

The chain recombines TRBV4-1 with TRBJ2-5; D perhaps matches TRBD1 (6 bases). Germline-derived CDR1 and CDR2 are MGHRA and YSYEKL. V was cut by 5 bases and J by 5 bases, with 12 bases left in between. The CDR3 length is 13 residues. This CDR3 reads CASSNRETETQYF. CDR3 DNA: TGCGCCAGCAGCAACAGGGAAACGGAGACCCAGTACTTC.

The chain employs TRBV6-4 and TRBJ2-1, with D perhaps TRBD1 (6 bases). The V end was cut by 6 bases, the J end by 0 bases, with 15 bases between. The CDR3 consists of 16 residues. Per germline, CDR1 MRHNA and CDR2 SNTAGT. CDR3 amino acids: CASSPQGTDSYNEQFF. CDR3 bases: TGTGCCAGCAGCCCCCAGGGGACCGACTCCTACAATGAGCAGTTCTTC.

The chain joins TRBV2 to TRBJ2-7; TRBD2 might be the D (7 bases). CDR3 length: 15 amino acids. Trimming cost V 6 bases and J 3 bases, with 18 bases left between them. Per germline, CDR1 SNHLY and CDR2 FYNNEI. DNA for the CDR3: TGTGCCAGCAGAGAAACCACAGGGAGGGACTACGAGCAGTACTTC. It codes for CASRETTGRDYEQYF.